The T cell receptor beta chain described here comes from a study of regulatory T cells in long-lasting Graves disease. Study-wide results and limits: The study examined only peripheral blood, not thyroid tissue. Persistent cases favored TRBV28, TRBJ1-2 and TRBJ2-5. Persistent patients had more shared public clonotypes (fewer than 3,000) than new patients (about 880).

Relying on iRepertoire HTBI primers and Arm-PCR of CDR3 regions, the team built TCR beta libraries. TCRdb analysed the multiplex PCR reads with MiXCR anew, one entry per CDR3 protein. Among about 290,000 distinct CDR3 sequences, around a fifth were seen once, and the ten largest hold more than 50%. Trimming removed 4 bases from V and 4 bases from J; junction bases left unmatched: 20. Germline lookup yields CDR1 MDHEN and CDR2 SYDVKM. This CDR3 comprises 20 residues. The sample's time point: persistent/refractory GD, antithyroid drugs over 5 years with positive TRAb. Following extraction of RNA from PBMCs, that RNA was used to make the TCR library. The guidelines of the American Thyroid Association were the basis for diagnosing Graves' disease. Of note for this clonotype: Its target is not known. A much larger clone is a single base away; this may be a read error.

The J gene is TRBJ2-2, the V gene TRBV28; 8 nucleotides agree with TRBD1. The material sequenced was peripheral blood mononuclear cells (PBMCs), taken when the disease was refractory, from a patient treated with antithyroid drugs. This TCR came from a female donor with Graves disease. The chain's CDR3 is CASSSPWAGGAFPFTGELFF. CDR3 sequence (DNA): TGTGCCAGCAGTTCTCCCTGGGCAGGGGGCGCTTTCCCCTTCACCGGGGAGCTGTTTTTT.